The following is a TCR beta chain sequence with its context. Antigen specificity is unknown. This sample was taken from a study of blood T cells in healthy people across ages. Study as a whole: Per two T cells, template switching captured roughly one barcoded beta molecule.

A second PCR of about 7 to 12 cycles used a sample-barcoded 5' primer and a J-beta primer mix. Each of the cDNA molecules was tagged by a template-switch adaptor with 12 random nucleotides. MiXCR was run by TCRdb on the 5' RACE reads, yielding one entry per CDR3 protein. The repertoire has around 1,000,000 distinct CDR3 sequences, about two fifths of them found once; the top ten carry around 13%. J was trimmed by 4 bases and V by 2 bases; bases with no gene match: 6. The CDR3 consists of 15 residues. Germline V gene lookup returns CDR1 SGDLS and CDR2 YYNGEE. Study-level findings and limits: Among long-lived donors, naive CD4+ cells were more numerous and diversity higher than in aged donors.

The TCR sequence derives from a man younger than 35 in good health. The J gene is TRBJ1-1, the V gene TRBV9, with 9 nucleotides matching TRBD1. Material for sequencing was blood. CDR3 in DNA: TGTGCCAGCAGCGTCCGGACAGGGGACGGCACTGAAGCTTTCTTT. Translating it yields CASSVRTGDGTEAFF.